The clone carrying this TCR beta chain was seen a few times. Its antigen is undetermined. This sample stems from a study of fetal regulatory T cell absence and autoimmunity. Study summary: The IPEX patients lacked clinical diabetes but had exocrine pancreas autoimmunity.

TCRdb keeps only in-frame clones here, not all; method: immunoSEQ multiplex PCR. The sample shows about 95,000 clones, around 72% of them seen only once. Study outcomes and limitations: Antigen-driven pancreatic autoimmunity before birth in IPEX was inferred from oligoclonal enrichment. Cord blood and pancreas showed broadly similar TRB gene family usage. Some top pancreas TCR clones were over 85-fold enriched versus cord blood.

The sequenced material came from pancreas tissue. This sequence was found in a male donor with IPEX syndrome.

The CDR3 DNA reads TGTGCCAGCAGTTCCCCCGGGAGGGCCAACTACGAGCAGTACTTC. Translating it yields CASSSPGRANYEQYF. This rearrangement joins TRBV6-5 to TRBJ2-7, with TRBD2 matching 8 bases. Per the germline V gene, CDR1 is MNHEY and CDR2 is SVGAGI. The ends lost 4 bases at V and 3 bases at J; junction bases unmatched: 8. The CDR3 has 15 amino acids.